This TCR beta chain was recovered during a study of response to subunit inactivated influenza vaccine. Study-level findings and limits: Authors proposed each seasonal influenza vaccination draws in few new T cells.

As for this clonotype: No antigen is known for it.

MiXCR, applied by TCRdb to the RT-PCR reads, yields one record per CDR3 protein. The sample includes almost 600,000 distinct CDR3 sequences, 14% of them seen just once. From germline, CDR1 is ENHRY and CDR2 SYGVKD. V lost 2 bases and J 6 bases, leaving 26 bases between the germline ends. The CDR3 has 19 amino acids. The sample here was PBMCs from blood, taken 12 days after vaccination. The chain carries TRBV10-3 and TRBJ2-1; D unclear. This sequence was found in a man aged 45-60 years who received an inactivated influenza vaccine. The CDR3 bases are TGTGCCATCAGTGAGCCTACAGCCGAACTATTAAGGGCCCCCAATGAGCAGTTCTTC. This codes for CAISEPTAELLRAPNEQFF.